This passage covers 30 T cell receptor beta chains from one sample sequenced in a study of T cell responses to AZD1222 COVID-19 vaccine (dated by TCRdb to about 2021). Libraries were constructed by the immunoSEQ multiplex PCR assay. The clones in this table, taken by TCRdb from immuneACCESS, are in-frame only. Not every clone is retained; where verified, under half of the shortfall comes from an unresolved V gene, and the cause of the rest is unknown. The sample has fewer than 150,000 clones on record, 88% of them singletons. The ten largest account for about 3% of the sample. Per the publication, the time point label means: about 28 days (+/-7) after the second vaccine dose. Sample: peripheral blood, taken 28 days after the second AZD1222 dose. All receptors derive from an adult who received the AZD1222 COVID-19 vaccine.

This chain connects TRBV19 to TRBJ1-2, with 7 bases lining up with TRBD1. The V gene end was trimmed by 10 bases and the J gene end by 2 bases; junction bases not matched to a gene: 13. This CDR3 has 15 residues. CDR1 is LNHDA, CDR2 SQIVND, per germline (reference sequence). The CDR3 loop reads CATTRGDRKNYGYTF. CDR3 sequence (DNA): TGTGCCACTACGAGAGGGGACAGAAAAAACTATGGCTACACCTTC.

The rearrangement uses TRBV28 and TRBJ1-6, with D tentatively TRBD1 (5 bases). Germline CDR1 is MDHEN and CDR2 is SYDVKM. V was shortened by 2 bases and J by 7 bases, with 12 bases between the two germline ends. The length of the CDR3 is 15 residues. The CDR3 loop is CASSLIGAGNSPLHF. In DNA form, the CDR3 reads TGTGCCAGCAGTTTAATCGGGGCTGGGAATTCACCCCTCCACTTT. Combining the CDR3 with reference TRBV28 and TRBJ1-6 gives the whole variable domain DVKVTQSSRYLVKRTGEKVFLECVQDMDHENMFWYRQDPGLGLRLIYFSYDVKMKEKGDIPEGYSVSREKKERFSLILESASTNQTSMYLCASSLIGAGNSPLHFGNGTRLTVT.

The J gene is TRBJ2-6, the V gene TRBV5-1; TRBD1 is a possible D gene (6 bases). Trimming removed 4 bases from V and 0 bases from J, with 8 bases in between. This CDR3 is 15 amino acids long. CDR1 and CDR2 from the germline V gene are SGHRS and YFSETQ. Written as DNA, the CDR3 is TGCGCCAGCAGCCCAGGGGTCTCTGGGGCCAACGTCCTGACTTTC. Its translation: CASSPGVSGANVLTF.

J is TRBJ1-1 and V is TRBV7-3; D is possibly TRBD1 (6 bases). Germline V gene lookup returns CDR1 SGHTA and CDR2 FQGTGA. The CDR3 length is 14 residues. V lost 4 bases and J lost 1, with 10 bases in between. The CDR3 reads CASSSGRGNTEAFF. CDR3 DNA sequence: TGTGCCAGCAGCTCCGGCAGGGGGAACACTGAAGCTTTCTTT.

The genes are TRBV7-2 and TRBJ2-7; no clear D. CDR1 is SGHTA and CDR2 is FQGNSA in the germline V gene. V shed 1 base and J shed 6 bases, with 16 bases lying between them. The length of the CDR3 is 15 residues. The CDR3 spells CASSLEVTDLLEQYF. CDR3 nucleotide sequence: TGTGCCAGCAGCTTAGAGGTAACAGACCTACTCGAGCAGTACTTC.

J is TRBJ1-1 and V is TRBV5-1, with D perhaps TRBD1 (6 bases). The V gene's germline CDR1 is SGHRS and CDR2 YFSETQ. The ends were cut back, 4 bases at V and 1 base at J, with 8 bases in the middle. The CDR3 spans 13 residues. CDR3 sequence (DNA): TGCGCCAGCAGCGCGGGACAGAACACTGAAGCTTTCTTT. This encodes CASSAGQNTEAFF.

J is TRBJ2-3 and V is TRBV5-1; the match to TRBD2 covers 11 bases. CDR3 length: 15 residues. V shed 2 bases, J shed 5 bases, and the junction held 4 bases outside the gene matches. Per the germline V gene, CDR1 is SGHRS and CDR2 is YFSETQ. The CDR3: CASSLLAGVVDTQYF. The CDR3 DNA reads TGCGCCAGCAGCTTACTAGCGGGAGTGGTAGATACGCAGTATTTT.

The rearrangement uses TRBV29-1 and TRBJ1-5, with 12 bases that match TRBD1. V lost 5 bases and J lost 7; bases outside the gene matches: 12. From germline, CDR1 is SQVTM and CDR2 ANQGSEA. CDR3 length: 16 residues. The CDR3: CSVYYGTGGGYQPQHF. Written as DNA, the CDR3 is TGCAGCGTTTACTATGGGACAGGGGGCGGGTACCAGCCCCAGCATTTT.

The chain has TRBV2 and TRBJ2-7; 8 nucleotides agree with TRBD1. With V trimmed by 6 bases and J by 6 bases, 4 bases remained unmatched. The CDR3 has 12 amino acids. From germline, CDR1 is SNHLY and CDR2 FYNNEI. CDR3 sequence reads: CASRDRVGEQYF. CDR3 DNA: TGTGCCAGCAGGGACAGGGTAGGCGAGCAGTACTTC.

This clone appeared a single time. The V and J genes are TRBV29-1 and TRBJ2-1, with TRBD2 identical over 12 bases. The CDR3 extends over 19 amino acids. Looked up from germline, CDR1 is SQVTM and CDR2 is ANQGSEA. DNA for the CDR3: TGCACCGTCCGACTAGGGGCTAGCGGGGGGGCGCCCACCTACAATGAGCAGTTCTTC. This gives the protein CTVRLGASGGAPTYNEQFF.

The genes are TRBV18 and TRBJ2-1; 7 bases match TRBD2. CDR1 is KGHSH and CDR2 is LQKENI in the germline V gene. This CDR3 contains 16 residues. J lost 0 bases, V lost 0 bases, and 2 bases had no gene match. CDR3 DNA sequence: TGTGCCAGCTCACCACCCGGGGGGTTCTCCTACAATGAGCAGTTCTTC. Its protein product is CASSPPGGFSYNEQFF.

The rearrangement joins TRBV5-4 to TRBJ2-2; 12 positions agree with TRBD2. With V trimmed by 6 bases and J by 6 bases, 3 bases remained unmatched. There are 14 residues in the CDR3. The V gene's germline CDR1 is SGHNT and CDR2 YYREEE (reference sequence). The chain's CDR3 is CASTTSGSPGELFF. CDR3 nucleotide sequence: TGTGCCAGCACGACTAGCGGGAGCCCCGGGGAGCTGTTTTTT.

The CDR3 loop is CASSTRVNYEQYF. CDR3 nucleotides: TGTGCCAGTAGTACCAGGGTAAACTACGAGCAGTACTTC. The V and J genes are TRBV19 and TRBJ2-7; D might be TRBD1 (5 bases). Between the trimmed V and J ends, which lost 4 bases and 3 bases, there was a span of 10 bases. Looked up from germline, CDR1 is LNHDA and CDR2 is SQIVND (reference sequence). The CDR3 loop spans 13 amino acids.

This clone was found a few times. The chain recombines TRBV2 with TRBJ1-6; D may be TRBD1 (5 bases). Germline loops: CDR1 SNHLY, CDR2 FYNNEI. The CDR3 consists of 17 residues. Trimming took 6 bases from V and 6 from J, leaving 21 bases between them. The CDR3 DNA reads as TGTGCCAGCAGAGAGATGAGGGGAATCGATTTTAATTCACCCCTCCACTTT. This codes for CASREMRGIDFNSPLHF.

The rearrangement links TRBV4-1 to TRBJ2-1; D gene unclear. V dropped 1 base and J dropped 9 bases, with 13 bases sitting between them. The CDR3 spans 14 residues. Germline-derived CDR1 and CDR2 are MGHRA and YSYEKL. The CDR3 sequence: CASSQGALPSEQFF. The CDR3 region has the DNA TGCGCCAGCAGCCAAGGGGCCCTCCCCAGTGAGCAGTTCTTC.

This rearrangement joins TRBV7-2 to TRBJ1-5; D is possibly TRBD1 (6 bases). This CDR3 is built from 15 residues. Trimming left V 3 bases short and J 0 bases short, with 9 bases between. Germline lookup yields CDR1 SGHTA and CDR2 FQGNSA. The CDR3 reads CASSFRGGSNQPQHF. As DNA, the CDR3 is TGTGCCAGCAGCTTCAGAGGGGGTAGCAATCAGCCCCAGCATTTT.

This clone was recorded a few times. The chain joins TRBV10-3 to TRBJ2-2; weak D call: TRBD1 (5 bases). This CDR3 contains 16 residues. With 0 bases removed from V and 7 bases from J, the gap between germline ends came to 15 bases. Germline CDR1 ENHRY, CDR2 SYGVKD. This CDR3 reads CAISESRQGGSGELFF. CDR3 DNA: TGTGCCATCAGTGAGTCAAGGCAGGGCGGCAGCGGGGAGCTGTTTTTT.

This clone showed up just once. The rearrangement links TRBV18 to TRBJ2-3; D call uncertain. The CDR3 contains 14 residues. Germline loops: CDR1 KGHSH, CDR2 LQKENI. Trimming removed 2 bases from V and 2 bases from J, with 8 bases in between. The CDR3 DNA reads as TGTGCCAGCTCACCAAGGCACCTCACAGATACGCAGTATTTT. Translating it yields CASSPRHLTDTQYF.

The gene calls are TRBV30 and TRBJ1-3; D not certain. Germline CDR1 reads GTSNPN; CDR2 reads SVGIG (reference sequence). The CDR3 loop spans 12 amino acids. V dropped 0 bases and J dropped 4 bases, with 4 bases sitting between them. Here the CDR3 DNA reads TGTGCCTGGAGTGTTGGGGGAAACACCATATATTTT. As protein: CAWSVGGNTIYF.

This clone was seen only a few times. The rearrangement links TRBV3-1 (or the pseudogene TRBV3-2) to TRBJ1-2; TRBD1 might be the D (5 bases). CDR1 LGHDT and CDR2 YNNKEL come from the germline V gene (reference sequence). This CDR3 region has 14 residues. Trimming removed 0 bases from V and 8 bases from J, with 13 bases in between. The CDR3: CASSQDLGGRGYTF. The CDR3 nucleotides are TGTGCCAGCAGCCAAGATCTTGGGGGTCGGGGCTACACCTTC.

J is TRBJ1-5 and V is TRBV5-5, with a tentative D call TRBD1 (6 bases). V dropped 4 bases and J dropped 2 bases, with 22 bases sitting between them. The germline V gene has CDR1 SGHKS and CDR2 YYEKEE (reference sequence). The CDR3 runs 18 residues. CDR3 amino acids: CASSPRPTGLGGNQPQHF. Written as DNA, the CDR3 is TGTGCCAGCAGCCCCCGTCCTACAGGGTTAGGGGGCAATCAGCCCCAGCATTTT.

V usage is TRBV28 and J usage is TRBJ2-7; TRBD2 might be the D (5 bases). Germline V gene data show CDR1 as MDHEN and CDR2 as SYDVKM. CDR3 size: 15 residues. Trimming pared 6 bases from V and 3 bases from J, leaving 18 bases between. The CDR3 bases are TGTGCCAGCAGAGGAGGTGGATACAACGTCTACGAGCAGTACTTC. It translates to CASRGGGYNVYEQYF. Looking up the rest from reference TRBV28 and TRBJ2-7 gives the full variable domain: DVKVTQSSRYLVKRTGEKVFLECVQDMDHENMFWYRQDPGLGLRLIYFSYDVKMKEKGDIPEGYSVSREKKERFSLILESASTNQTSMYLCASRGGGYNVYEQYFGPGTRLTVT.

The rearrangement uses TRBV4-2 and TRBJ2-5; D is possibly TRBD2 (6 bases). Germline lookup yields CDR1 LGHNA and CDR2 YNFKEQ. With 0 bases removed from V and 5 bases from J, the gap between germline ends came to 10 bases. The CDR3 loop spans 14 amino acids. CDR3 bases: TGTGCCAGCAGCCAAGAACTTCGGGGGGAGACCCAGTACTTC. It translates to CASSQELRGETQYF.

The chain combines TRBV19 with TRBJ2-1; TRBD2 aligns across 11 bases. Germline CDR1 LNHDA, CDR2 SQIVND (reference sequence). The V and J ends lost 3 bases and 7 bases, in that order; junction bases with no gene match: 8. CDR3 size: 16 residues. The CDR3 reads CASSILAGGGRNEQFF. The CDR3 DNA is TGTGCCAGTAGTATTTTAGCGGGAGGGGGTAGGAATGAGCAGTTCTTC.

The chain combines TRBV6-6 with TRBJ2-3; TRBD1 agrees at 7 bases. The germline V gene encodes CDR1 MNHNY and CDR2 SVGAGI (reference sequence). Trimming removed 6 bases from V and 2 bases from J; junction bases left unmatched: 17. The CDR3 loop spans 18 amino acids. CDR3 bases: TGTGCCAGCAGCCGAAGACAGGGAAGTGCCTACCCCACAGATACGCAGTATTTT. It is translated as CASSRRQGSAYPTDTQYF.

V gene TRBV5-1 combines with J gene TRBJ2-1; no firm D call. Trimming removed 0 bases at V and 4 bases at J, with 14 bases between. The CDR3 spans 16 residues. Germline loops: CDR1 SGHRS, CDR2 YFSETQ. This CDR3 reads CASSLAGLAPYNEQFF. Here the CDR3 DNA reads TGCGCCAGCAGCTTGGCCGGATTAGCTCCTTACAATGAGCAGTTCTTC. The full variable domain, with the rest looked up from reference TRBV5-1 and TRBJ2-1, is KAGVTQTPRYLIKTRGQQVTLSCSPISGHRSVSWYQQTPGQGLQFLFEYFSETQRNKGNFPGRFSGRQFSNSRSEMNVSTLELGDSALYLCASSLAGLAPYNEQFFGPGTRLTVL.

The CDR3 reads CASANWNSYNEQFF. CDR3 nucleotides: TGTGCCAGCGCGAACTGGAACTCCTACAATGAGCAGTTCTTC. The chain joins TRBV2 to TRBJ2-1; D unresolved. The germline V and J ends were trimmed by 8 bases and 0 bases, with 11 bases remaining between them. This CDR3 comprises 14 residues. In germline, CDR1 is SNHLY, CDR2 FYNNEI.

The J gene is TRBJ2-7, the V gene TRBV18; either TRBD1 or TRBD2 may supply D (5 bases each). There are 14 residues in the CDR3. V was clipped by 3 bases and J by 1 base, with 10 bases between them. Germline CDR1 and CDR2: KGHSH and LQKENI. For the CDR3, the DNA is TGTGCCAGCTCACCCCCTGGGGGTTCCTACGAGCAGTACTTC. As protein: CASSPPGGSYEQYF. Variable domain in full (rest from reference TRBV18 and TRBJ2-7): NAGVMQNPRHLVRRRGQEARLRCSPMKGHSHVYWYRQLPEEGLKFMVYLQKENIIDESGMPKERFSAEFPKEGPSILRIQQVVRGDSAAYFCASSPPGGSYEQYFGPGTRLTVT.

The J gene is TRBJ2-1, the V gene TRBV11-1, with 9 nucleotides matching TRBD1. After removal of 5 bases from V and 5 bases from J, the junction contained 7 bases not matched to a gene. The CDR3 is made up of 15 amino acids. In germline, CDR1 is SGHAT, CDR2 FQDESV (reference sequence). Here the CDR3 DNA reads TGTGCCAGCAGCCCGGGACAGGGCGCGCACAATGAGCAGTTCTTC. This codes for CASSPGQGAHNEQFF.

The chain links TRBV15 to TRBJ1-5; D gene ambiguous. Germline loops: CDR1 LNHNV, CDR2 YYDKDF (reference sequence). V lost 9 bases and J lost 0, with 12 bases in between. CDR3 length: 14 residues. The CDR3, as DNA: TGTGCCACAAAGACGGATTATAGCAATCAGCCCCAGCATTTT. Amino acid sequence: CATKTDYSNQPQHF.